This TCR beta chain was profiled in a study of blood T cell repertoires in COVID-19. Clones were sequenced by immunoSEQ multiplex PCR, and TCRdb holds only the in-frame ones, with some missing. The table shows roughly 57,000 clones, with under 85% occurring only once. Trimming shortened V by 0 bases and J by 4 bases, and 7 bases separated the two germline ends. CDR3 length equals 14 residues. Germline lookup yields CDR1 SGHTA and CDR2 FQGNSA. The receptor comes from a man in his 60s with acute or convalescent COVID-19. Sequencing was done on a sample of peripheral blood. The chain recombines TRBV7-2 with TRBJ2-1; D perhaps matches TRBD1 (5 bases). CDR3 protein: CASSLAGPYNEQFF. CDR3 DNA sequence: TGTGCCAGCAGCTTAGCGGGGCCTTACAATGAGCAGTTCTTC. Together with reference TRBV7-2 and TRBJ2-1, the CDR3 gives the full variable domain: GAGVSQSPSNKVTEKGKDVELRCDPISGHTALYWYRQSLGQGLEFLIYFQGNSAPDKSGLPSDRFSAERTGGSVSTLTIQRTQQEDSAVYLCASSLAGPYNEQFFGPGTRLTVL.